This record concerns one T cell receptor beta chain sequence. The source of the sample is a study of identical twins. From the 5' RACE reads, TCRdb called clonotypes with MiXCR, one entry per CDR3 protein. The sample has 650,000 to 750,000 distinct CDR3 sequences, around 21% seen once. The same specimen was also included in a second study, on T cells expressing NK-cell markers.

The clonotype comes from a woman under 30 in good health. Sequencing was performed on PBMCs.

The CDR3 here is CASSVSRGLASGDTQYF. DNA for the CDR3: TGTGCCAGCAGCGTGTCCCGGGGACTCGCCTCGGGGGATACGCAGTATTTT. The chain uses TRBV9 and TRBJ2-3, with D possibly matching TRBD2 (6 bases). This CDR3 has 17 amino acids. Germline CDR1 SGDLS, CDR2 YYNGEE. V was shortened by 2 bases and J by 6 bases, with 22 bases between the two germline ends. Complete variable domain (other parts from reference TRBV9 and TRBJ2-3): DSGVTQTPKHLITATGQRVTLRCSPRSGDLSVYWYQQSLDQGLQFLIQYYNGEERAKGNILERFSAQQFPDLHSELNLSSLELGDSALYFCASSVSRGLASGDTQYFGPGTRLTVL.